Sequencing of this T cell receptor beta chain was carried out in a study of cytomegalovirus exposure and HLA in healthy donors. PCR amplification relied on 60 Vbeta primers (plus 13 Jbeta primers). Clones were sequenced by immunoSEQ multiplex PCR, and TCRdb holds only the in-frame ones, with some missing. The repertoire shows about 190,000 clones; the top ten hold around 6%. In germline, CDR1 is SGHRS, CDR2 YFSETQ. This CDR3 is built from 14 residues. Trimming took 7 bases from V and 8 from J; bases not matched to a gene: 11. The clonotype was recovered from a man aged 25 to 40 in good health and CMV-seronegative. The specimen sequenced was PBMCs. The chain employs TRBV5-1 and TRBJ2-2, with 7 bases that match TRBD2. CDR3 sequence (DNA): TGCGCCAGCGGCGCCTCACTAGCGTCGGGGGAGCTGTTTTTT. Translating it yields CASGASLASGELFF.